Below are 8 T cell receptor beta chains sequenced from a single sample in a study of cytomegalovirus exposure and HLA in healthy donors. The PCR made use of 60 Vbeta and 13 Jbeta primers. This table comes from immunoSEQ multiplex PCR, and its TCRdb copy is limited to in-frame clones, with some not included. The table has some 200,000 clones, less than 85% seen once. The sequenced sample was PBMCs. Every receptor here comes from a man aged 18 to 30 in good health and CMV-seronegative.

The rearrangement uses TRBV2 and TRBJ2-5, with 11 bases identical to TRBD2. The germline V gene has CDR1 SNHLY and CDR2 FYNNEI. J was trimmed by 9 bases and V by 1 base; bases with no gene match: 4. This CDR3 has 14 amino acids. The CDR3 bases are TGTGCCAGCAGTGAAGAGACTAGCGGGATGGCCCAGTACTTC. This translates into CASSEETSGMAQYF.

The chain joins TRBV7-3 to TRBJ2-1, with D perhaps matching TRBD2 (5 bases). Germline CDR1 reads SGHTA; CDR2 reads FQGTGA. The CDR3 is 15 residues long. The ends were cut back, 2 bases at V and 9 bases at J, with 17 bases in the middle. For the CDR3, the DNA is TGTGCCAGCAGCTTATACGTAGGTGGACTCGGTGAGCAGTTCTTC. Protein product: CASSLYVGGLGEQFF.

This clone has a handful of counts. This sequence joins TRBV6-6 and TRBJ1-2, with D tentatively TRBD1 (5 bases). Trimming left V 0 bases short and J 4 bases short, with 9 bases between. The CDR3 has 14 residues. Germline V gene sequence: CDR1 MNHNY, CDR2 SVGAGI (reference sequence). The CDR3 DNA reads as TGTGCCAGCAGTTACTCAGACACAGGCTATGGCTACACCTTC. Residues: CASSYSDTGYGYTF.

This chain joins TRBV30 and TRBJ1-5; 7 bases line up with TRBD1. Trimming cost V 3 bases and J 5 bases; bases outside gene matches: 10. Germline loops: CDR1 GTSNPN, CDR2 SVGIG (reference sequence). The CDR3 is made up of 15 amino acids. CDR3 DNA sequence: TGTGCCTGGAGCCGTCGGACAGGCCGAGATCAGCCCCAGCATTTT. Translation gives CAWSRRTGRDQPQHF.

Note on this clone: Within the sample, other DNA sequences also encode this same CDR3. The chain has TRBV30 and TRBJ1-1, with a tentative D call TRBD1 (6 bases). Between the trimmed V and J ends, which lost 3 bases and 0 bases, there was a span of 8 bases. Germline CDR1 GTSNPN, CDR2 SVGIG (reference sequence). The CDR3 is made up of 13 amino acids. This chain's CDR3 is CAWSGQMNTEAFF. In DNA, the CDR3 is TGTGCCTGGAGCGGACAGATGAACACTGAAGCTTTCTTT.

CDR3 bases: TGTGCCAGCAGATATGACAGGGGGAACACTGAAGCTTTCTTT. As protein: CASRYDRGNTEAFF. The rearrangement links TRBV7-9 to TRBJ1-1; 8 bases fit TRBD1. CDR1 is SEHNR and CDR2 is FQNEAQ in the germline V gene (reference sequence). This CDR3 spans 14 amino acids. Trimming at V came to 6 bases and at J to 1 base, leaving 4 bases not matched to a gene.

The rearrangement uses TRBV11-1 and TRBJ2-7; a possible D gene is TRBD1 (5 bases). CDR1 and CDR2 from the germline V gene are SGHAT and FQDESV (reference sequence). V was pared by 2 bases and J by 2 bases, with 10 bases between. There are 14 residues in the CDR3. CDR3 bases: TGTGCCAGCAGCTTAAACAGGAGACCCTACGAGCAGTACTTC. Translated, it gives CASSLNRRPYEQYF.

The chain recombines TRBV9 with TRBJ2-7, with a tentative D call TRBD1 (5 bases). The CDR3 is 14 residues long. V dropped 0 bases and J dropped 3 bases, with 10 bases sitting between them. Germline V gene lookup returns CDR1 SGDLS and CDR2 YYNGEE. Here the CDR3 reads CASSVDRQLYEQYF. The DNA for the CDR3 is TGTGCCAGCAGCGTAGACCGACAGCTCTACGAGCAGTACTTC.